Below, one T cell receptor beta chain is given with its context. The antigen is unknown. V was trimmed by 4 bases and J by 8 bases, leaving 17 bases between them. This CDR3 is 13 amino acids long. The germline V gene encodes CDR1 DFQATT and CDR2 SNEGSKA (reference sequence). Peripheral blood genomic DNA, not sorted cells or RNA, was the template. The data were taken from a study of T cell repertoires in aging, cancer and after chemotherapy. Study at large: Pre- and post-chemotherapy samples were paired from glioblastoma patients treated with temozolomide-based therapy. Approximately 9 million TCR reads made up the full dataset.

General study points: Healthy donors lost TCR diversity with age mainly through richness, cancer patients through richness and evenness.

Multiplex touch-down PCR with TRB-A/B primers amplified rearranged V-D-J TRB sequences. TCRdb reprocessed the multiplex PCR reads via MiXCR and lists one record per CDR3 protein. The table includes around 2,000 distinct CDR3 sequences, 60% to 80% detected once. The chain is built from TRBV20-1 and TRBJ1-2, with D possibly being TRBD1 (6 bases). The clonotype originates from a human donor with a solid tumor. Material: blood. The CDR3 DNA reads TGCAGTGCTATGGCCGCGGGGGGCCACGGCTACACCTTC. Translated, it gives CSAMAAGGHGYTF.